The 7 T cell receptor beta chains listed next were all sequenced from one sample in a study of Ad26.COV2.S vaccination and SARS-CoV-2 variants. Generated by immunoSEQ multiplex PCR, the TCRdb table keeps only in-frame clones and is missing some. Here the sample spans fewer than 900,000 clones, more than 80% being singletons. Treatment noted: some 20 received Ad26.COV2.S at low or high dose, single or two shots; roughly 5 received placebo; per-sample allocation not given. Specimens were obtained on day 63 following the first vaccine or placebo injection. This specimen consisted of peripheral blood, obtained in a trial of Ad26.COV2.S vaccine versus placebo. Every receptor here comes from a person between 18 and 59 years old who received the Ad26.COV2.S COVID-19 vaccine or a placebo.

V is TRBV5-5 and J is TRBJ2-7; 9 bases match TRBD1. Trimming took 4 bases from V and 6 from J; bases not matched to a gene: 8. This CDR3 has 14 amino acids. Germline CDR1 SGHKS, CDR2 YYEKEE (reference sequence). CDR3 DNA sequence: TGTGCCAGCAGCGACCGACAGGGGGAGAGCGAGCAGTACTTC. It encodes CASSDRQGESEQYF.

The rearrangement joins TRBV15 to TRBJ2-2, with D perhaps being TRBD1 or TRBD2 (5 bases each). The CDR3 spans 16 residues. Trimming stripped 0 bases from V and 4 bases from J, with 12 bases between. Germline lookup yields CDR1 LNHNV and CDR2 YYDKDF (reference sequence). CDR3 in amino acids: CATSRDPPGTTGELFF. The CDR3 region has the DNA TGTGCCACCAGCAGAGACCCCCCAGGGACCACCGGGGAGCTGTTTTTT.

The chain couples TRBV19 to TRBJ2-1, with 7 bases aligning to TRBD2. The V gene's germline CDR1 is LNHDA and CDR2 SQIVND (reference sequence). Unmatched junction bases numbered 5, after V lost 5 bases and J lost 7 bases. This CDR3 has 13 residues. CDR3 loop: CASSAGARNEQFF. For the CDR3, the DNA is TGTGCCAGTAGTGCGGGAGCAAGAAATGAGCAGTTCTTC.

This clone was seen more than once but under ten times. The gene calls are TRBV19 and TRBJ2-7; tentative D call: TRBD2 (6 bases). V lost 4 bases, J lost 4 bases, and 14 bases lay in between. This CDR3 has 14 residues. Germline assignment: CDR1 LNHDA and CDR2 SQIVND (reference sequence). CDR3 residues: CASSTRASGYEQYF. DNA for the CDR3: TGTGCCAGTAGTACCCGGGCCAGCGGGTACGAGCAGTACTTC.

Here the CDR3 DNA reads TGCGCCAGCAATCCAAGTTACATTGCCCCCCGGGCCTATGAAAAACTGTTTTTT. Encoded protein: CASNPSYIAPRAYEKLFF. The rearrangement uses TRBV4-3 and TRBJ1-4; D not certain. The CDR3 is made up of 18 amino acids. V lost 7 bases and J lost 6, with 27 bases in between. The germline CDR1 and CDR2 sequences are LGHNA and YSLEER.

The V gene is TRBV19, the J gene TRBJ1-1; weak D call: TRBD1 (5 bases). CDR3 length equals 14 residues. Germline CDR1 reads LNHDA; CDR2 reads SQIVND (reference sequence). The V end was cut by 5 bases, the J end by 4 bases, with 14 bases between. The CDR3 nucleotides read TGTGCCAGTAGTCGGGGGTATGGGACCACTGAAGCTTTCTTT. This codes for CASSRGYGTTEAFF.

CDR3 sequence (DNA): TGTGCCAGCAGCTTATTAGCGGGGGCACACACCGGGGAGCTGTTTTTT. Its protein product is CASSLLAGAHTGELFF. The chain links TRBV7-4 to TRBJ2-2; TRBD2 aligns across 9 bases. Germline CDR1 is SGHVT and CDR2 is SQSDAQ. Trimming removed 2 bases from V and 3 bases from J; junction bases left unmatched: 4. The CDR3 is 16 amino acids.